A selection of T cell receptor beta chains follows, all from one sample in a study of graft-versus-host responses after intestinal transplantation. Only in-frame clones appear in the TCRdb table, and some are missing; sequencing was by immunoSEQ multiplex PCR. Seen here are some 93,000 clones, roughly nine tenths observed once, and the top ten hold 0.4% to 0.5%. These TCRs are of unknown antigen specificity. The sample here was unstimulated CD8+ T cells sorted from spleen or lymph node cells, taken before intestinal transplant. The receptors shown here come from a human donor who received an intestinal transplant. CDR3s include the opening cysteine and the closing phenylalanine or tryptophan. Each record gives: J gene, V gene, clone size, D gene, CDR3 DNA, CDR3 protein. D genes are given only for firm matches. Clone size is shown for a subset of rows, as once, few, many or a class of expanded clone.

>TRBJ2-7|TRBV11-3|NA|NA
TGTGCCAGCAGCTCCCCGGACAGCTACGAGCAGTACTTC
CASSSPDSYEQYF
>TRBJ1-2|TRBV7-9|NA|NA
TGTGCCAGCAGCTTAGTTACTGACAGAGGCTATGGCTACACCTTC
CASSLVTDRGYGYTF
>TRBJ1-6|TRBV27|NA|NA
TGTGCCAGCAGGTCCTTCCCAGGGTGGAGCTCCTATAATTCACCCCTCCACTTT
CASRSFPGWSSYNSPLHF
>TRBJ2-7|TRBV27|NA|TRBD2
TGTGCCAGCAGAGTGACTAGCGGGAGCTACGAGCAGTACTTC
CASRVTSGSYEQYF
>TRBJ2-1|TRBV19|NA|NA
TGTGCCAGTAGTATAGGAGGGGGATCCTACAATGAGCAGTTCTTC
CASSIGGGSYNEQFF
>TRBJ2-3|TRBV4-3|NA|TRBD2
TGCGCCAGCAGCCAAGATGGGAGCGGGGTAGATACGCAGTATTTT
CASSQDGSGVDTQYF
>TRBJ2-7|TRBV19|NA|NA
TGTGCCAGTAGCTGGGTCTTAAGCGGTTCTTACGAGCAGTACTTC
CASSWVLSGSYEQYF
>TRBJ2-1|TRBV5-3|NA|TRBD2
TGTGCCAGAAGCCCCGGACTAGCGGGAGGTACTTCCTACAATGAGCAGTTCTTC
CARSPGLAGGTSYNEQFF
>TRBJ2-1|TRBV5-1|NA|NA
TGCGCCAGCAGCTTGGACAGGCCCCCCTACAATGAGCAGTTCTTC
CASSLDRPPYNEQFF
>TRBJ1-4|TRBV7-9|NA|NA
TGTGCCAGCAGCTTAAGAGGGGGTAGTGGTGAAAAACTGTTTTTT
CASSLRGGSGEKLFF
>TRBJ2-3|TRBV11-2|NA|NA
TGTGCCAGCAGCTTAGTCGAGACCGGAGACAGGCCTGATACGCAGTATTTT
CASSLVETGDRPDTQYF
>TRBJ1-1|TRBV29-1|NA|NA
TGCAGCGTTTTAGGAGATGAAGCTTTCTTT
CSVLGDEAFF
>TRBJ2-3|TRBV6-1|few|NA
TGTGCCAGCAGTGATCTCACCCCGGAGGATACGCAGTATTTT
CASSDLTPEDTQYF
>TRBJ2-1|TRBV5-1|NA|NA
TGCGCCAGCAGCTTGCCAACCTACAATGAGCAGTTCTTC
CASSLPTYNEQFF
>TRBJ2-5|TRBV5-6|NA|TRBD2
TGTGCCAGCAGCTTCGGCGGGGGGCCGGGAGAGACCCAGTACTTC
CASSFGGGPGETQYF
>TRBJ2-3|TRBV9|NA|TRBD2
TGTGCCAGCAGCGCGCGCGGGGGGGCAATAGATACGCAGTATTTT
CASSARGGAIDTQYF
>TRBJ2-3|TRBV19|NA|NA
TGTGCCAGTAGTATAGGGGGCTCAGATACGCAGTATTTT
CASSIGGSDTQYF
>TRBJ1-2|TRBV6-1|NA|NA
TGTGCCAGCAGTGAAGTCCCAGGAGGCTACACCTTC
CASSEVPGGYTF
>TRBJ1-5|TRBV27|NA|NA
TGTGCCAGCAGTCAGAAGAATCAGCCCCAGCATTTT
CASSQKNQPQHF
>TRBJ2-3|TRBV9|NA|TRBD2
TGTGCCAGCAGCGCGGGACTAGCGGGGAGCACAGATACGCAGTATTTT
CASSAGLAGSTDTQYF
>TRBJ1-4|TRBV6-1|NA|TRBD1
TGTGCCAGCAGTGAAGAGGTGGACAGGGTAGGGGAAAAACTGTTTTTT
CASSEEVDRVGEKLFF
>TRBJ1-2|TRBV4-3|NA|TRBD1
TGCGCCAGCAGCCAAGATCGCGCGGGACAGGGAGCTAACTATGGCTACACCTTC
CASSQDRAGQGANYGYTF
>TRBJ1-4|TRBV6-1|NA|NA
TGTGCCAGCAGCGATTCTGCTCTGAGTGAAAAACTGTTTTTT
CASSDSALSEKLFF
>TRBJ2-2|TRBV9|NA|NA
TGTGCCAGCAGCGTGGTCCCAGGGAGGATGGACGGGGAGCTGTTTTTT
CASSVVPGRMDGELFF
>TRBJ2-7|TRBV6-5|NA|TRBD1
TGTGCCAGCAGTTACTCGGGGACAGGGACAGGATACGAGCAGTACTTC
CASSYSGTGTGYEQYF
>TRBJ2-5|TRBV7-9|once|NA
TGTGCCAGCAGCGCCCGGACTGCGCCCGGGGAGACCCAGTACTTC
CASSARTAPGETQYF
>TRBJ2-7|TRBV15|NA|TRBD1
TGTGCCACCAGCCCCGGGACAGCCTCCTACGAGCAGTACTTC
CATSPGTASYEQYF
>TRBJ2-7|TRBV4-3|NA|NA
TGCGCCAGCAGCCAAGGGGCGGATATGGGGCTCGAGCAGTACTTC
CASSQGADMGLEQYF
>TRBJ2-1|TRBV5-1|NA|TRBD1
TGCGCCAGGATCCGGGACAGAGACAATGAGCAGTTCTTC
CARIRDRDNEQFF
>TRBJ1-5|TRBV29-1|few|NA
TGCAGCGTTGAATGGCCGATCAATCAGCCCCAGCATTTT
CSVEWPINQPQHF
>TRBJ1-2|TRBV30|NA|NA
TGTGCCTGGAGGGAGGACAGCTACTATGGCTACACCTTC
CAWREDSYYGYTF
>TRBJ2-3|TRBV7-2|NA|TRBD2
TGTGCCAACAGCCCTCCACTGAGCGGGGAGGATACGCAGTATTTT
CANSPPLSGEDTQYF